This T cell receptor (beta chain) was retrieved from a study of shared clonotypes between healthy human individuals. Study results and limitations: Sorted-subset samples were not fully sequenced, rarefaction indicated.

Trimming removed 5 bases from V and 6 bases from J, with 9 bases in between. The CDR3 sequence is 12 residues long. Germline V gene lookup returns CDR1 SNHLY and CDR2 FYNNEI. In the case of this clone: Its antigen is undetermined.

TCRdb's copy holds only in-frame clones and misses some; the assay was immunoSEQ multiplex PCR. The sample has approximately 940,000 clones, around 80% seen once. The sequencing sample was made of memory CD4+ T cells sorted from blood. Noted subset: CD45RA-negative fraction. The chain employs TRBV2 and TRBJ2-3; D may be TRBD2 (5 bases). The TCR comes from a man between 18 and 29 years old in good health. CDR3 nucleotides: TGTGCCAGCAGTCCCTCGGGGGATACGCAGTATTTT. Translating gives CASSPSGDTQYF.